The 24 T cell receptor beta chains reported below all come from one sample, sequenced in a study of T cell repertoires in cytomegalovirus infection. TCRdb passed the reads through MiXCR, listing each CDR3 protein once. The sample gives approximately 500,000 distinct CDR3 sequences, roughly a third of which show up once; roughly 16% is in the top ten. Antigen specificity for these receptors is unknown. The sample consisted of cultured PBMCs, taken from culture after CMV antigen stimulation. Every receptor here comes from a human donor in good health (CMV status not recorded). Some clones in this sample may be carry-over from other donors' samples.

This sequence joins TRBV12-3 or TRBV12-4 and TRBJ1-5, with TRBD1 identical over 9 bases. Trimming removed 5 bases from V and 5 bases from J; junction bases left unmatched: 7. This CDR3 comprises 15 residues. The CDR3: CASSPSGTGYQPQHF. In DNA, the CDR3 is TGTGCCAGCAGTCCCTCCGGGACAGGGTATCAGCCCCAGCATTTT.

This clonotype was picked up a small number of times. This chain links TRBV30 with TRBJ2-5; 10 positions agree with TRBD2. The CDR3 is made up of 13 amino acids. In germline, CDR1 is GTSNPN, CDR2 SVGIG (reference sequence). Trimming cost V 3 bases and J 6 bases; bases outside gene matches: 4. DNA for the CDR3: TGTGCCTGGAGGTTAGCGGGAGGAAAGACCCAGTACTTC. This encodes CAWRLAGGKTQYF.

This clonotype was detected only a few times. J is TRBJ1-2 and V is TRBV7-2; TRBD1 agrees at 11 bases. Per the germline V gene, CDR1 is SGHTA and CDR2 is FQGNSA. This CDR3 comprises 15 residues. The V and J ends lost 6 bases and 4 bases, in that order; junction bases with no gene match: 7. CDR3 sequence (DNA): TGTGCCAGCAGGAGATCAGGACAGGGGGCCTATGGCTACACCTTC. This codes for CASRRSGQGAYGYTF.

This clonotype was detected ten times or more. The chain combines TRBV7-3 with TRBJ2-7; TRBD2 matches 7 bases. The V segment lost 1 base and the J segment 2 bases; nucleotides outside the gene matches: 8. This CDR3 is 16 amino acids long. CDR1 and CDR2 from the germline V gene are SGHTA and FQGTGA. The CDR3 DNA sequence: TGTGCCAGCAGCTTAAAAGGCGGGAGTCCACCCTACGAGCAGTACTTC. It encodes CASSLKGGSPPYEQYF.

This clonotype was seen a handful of times. This chain uses TRBV4-1 with TRBJ2-7; TRBD2 matches at 8 bases. From germline, CDR1 is MGHRA and CDR2 YSYEKL. The CDR3 is made up of 18 amino acids. Germline trimming cut 1 base from V and 3 bases from J; bases unmatched to any gene: 14. CDR3 in DNA: TGCGCCAGCAGCCAAGCGGGGGGGGGACCCACGGTGGGCTACGAGCAGTACTTC. This gives the protein CASSQAGGGPTVGYEQYF.

The V call is TRBV25-1, the J call TRBJ1-1; the D is unclear. V shed 7 bases and J shed 0 bases, with 9 bases lying between them. Germline-derived CDR1 and CDR2 are MGHDK and SYGVNS. CDR3 length: 13 residues. The CDR3 loop is CASIGFMNTEAFF. CDR3 coding DNA: TGTGCCAGCATCGGATTTATGAACACTGAAGCTTTCTTT.

The J gene is TRBJ2-1, the V gene TRBV2; D ambiguous. The CDR3 has 17 amino acids. Germline assignment: CDR1 SNHLY and CDR2 FYNNEI. Trimming took 1 base from V and 0 from J, leaving 13 bases between them. CDR3 in DNA: TGTGCCAGCAGTGAAGAACCCCAGCTCTACTCCTACAATGAGCAGTTCTTC. It translates to CASSEEPQLYSYNEQFF.

This clonotype was recorded many times. The chain has TRBV7-6 and TRBJ2-1, with TRBD2 matching 12 bases. The CDR3 consists of 16 residues. Germline CDR1 and CDR2: SGHVS and FNYEAQ. Trimming removed 3 bases from V and 2 bases from J; junction bases left unmatched: 2. CDR3 sequence: CASSFRTSGAYNEQFF. DNA for the CDR3: TGTGCCAGCAGCTTTAGGACTAGCGGGGCCTACAATGAGCAGTTCTTC. The full variable domain, its missing parts supplied by reference TRBV7-6 and TRBJ2-1, is GAGVSQSPRYKVTKRGQDVALRCDPISGHVSLYWYRQALGQGPEFLTYFNYEAQQDKSGLPNDRFSAERPEGSISTLTIQRTEQRDSAMYRCASSFRTSGAYNEQFFGPGTRLTVL.

This clonotype was seen ten or more times. The V call is TRBV4-1, the J call TRBJ1-1, with D perhaps matching TRBD1 (5 bases). Germline-derived CDR1 and CDR2 are MGHRA and YSYEKL. This CDR3 region has 15 residues. V gave up 1 base and J gave up 6 bases, with 15 bases separating them. CDR3 bases: TGCGCCAGCAGCCAAGTTATGAGAGGGACCCCTGAAGCTTTCTTT. Protein: CASSQVMRGTPEAFF.

The genes are TRBV10-3 and TRBJ2-7; 7 bases agree with TRBD2. The V segment lost 6 bases and the J segment 2 bases; nucleotides outside the gene matches: 7. The CDR3 is made up of 14 amino acids. CDR1 and CDR2 (germline): ENHRY, SYGVKD. CDR3 nucleotides: TGTGCCATCAGCCGCCTAGCGGACCCCTACGAGCAGTACGTC. As protein: CAISRLADPYEQYV.

V and J are TRBV7-4 and TRBJ1-2; D is unclear. V lost 5 bases to trimming and J lost 8 bases, with 9 bases between them. This CDR3 region has 11 residues. Germline-derived CDR1 and CDR2 are SGHVT and SQSDAQ. CDR3 nucleotides: TGTGCCAGCAGCCAGGCCGAGGGCTACACCTTC. Residues: CASSQAEGYTF. The full variable domain, completed using reference TRBV7-4 and TRBJ1-2, is GAGVSQSPRYKVAKRGRDVALRCDSISGHVTLYWYRQTLGQGSEVLTYSQSDAQRDKSGRPSGRFSAERPERSVSTLKIQRTEQGDSAVYLCASSQAEGYTFGSGTRLTVV.

The gene calls are TRBV12-3 or TRBV12-4 and TRBJ1-5; 8 bases line up with TRBD1. This CDR3 has 16 residues. V dropped 2 bases and J dropped 5; count of bases not matched to a gene: 8. The CDR3 here is CASSLFFGQGYQPQHF. The CDR3 DNA is TGTGCCAGCAGTTTATTTTTCGGACAGGGCTATCAGCCCCAGCATTTT.

This clonotype was recorded a few times. CDR3 amino acids: CASSLMIGLPAGEQFF. The CDR3 DNA reads TGTGCCAGCAGCTTGATGATCGGCTTACCCGCGGGTGAGCAGTTCTTC. The V gene is TRBV5-4, the J gene TRBJ2-1; maybe TRBD2 (5 bases). The V gene lost 1 base and the J gene lost 9 bases, with 20 bases spanning the gap. This CDR3 has 16 amino acids. CDR1 and CDR2 (germline): SGHNT, YYREEE (reference sequence). The full variable domain, rest sourced from reference TRBV5-4 and TRBJ2-1, is ETGVTQSPTHLIKTRGQQVTLRCSSQSGHNTVSWYQQALGQGPQFIFQYYREEENGRGNFPPRFSGLQFPNYSSELNVNALELDDSALYLCASSLMIGLPAGEQFFGPGTRLTVL.

This chain uses TRBV6-4 with TRBJ2-1, with 7 bases that match TRBD2. The CDR3 covers 16 residues. The germline gives CDR1 MRHNA, CDR2 SNTAGT. J gave up 0 bases and V 5 bases, and 7 bases lay outside the gene matches. The CDR3 is CASSRLARNSYNEQFF. CDR3 sequence (DNA): TGTGCCAGCAGTAGACTAGCCCGGAACTCCTACAATGAGCAGTTCTTC.

This clonotype has only a few counts. CDR3 sequence reads: CSARKGAENSPLHF. Here the CDR3 DNA reads TGCAGTGCTAGAAAAGGGGCTGAGAATTCACCCCTCCACTTT. The V call is TRBV20-1, the J call TRBJ1-6, with D maybe TRBD1 (5 bases). The germline V gene has CDR1 DFQATT and CDR2 SNEGSKA (reference sequence). The V gene lost 2 bases and the J gene lost 7 bases, with 12 bases spanning the gap. CDR3 length: 14 amino acids.

The V gene is TRBV6-1, the J gene TRBJ2-7, with TRBD2 matching 12 bases. Per germline, CDR1 MNHNS and CDR2 SASEGT. Trimming cost V 4 bases and J 1 base; bases outside gene matches: 2. The CDR3 contains 15 residues. For the CDR3, the DNA is TGTGCCAGCAGTGGCGGGACTAGCGGGTCCTACGAGCAGTACGTC. Protein sequence: CASSGGTSGSYEQYV.

This clonotype was observed many times. The V call is TRBV6-2 or TRBV6-3, the J call TRBJ2-1; TRBD1 agrees at 10 bases. Germline lookup yields CDR1 MNHEY and CDR2 SVGEGT. The trim removed 6 bases at V and 0 bases at J, leaving 11 bases unmatched. This CDR3 has 18 amino acids. This CDR3 reads CASSPRDRGQVSYNEQFF. CDR3 DNA sequence: TGTGCCAGCAGCCCCCGGGACAGGGGCCAGGTCTCCTACAATGAGCAGTTCTTC.

This clonotype was picked up many times. The chain employs TRBV7-2 and TRBJ2-3; tentatively, D is TRBD2 (6 bases). Trimming left V 5 bases short and J 2 bases short, with 14 bases between. The CDR3 spans 15 residues. Germline V gene lookup returns CDR1 SGHTA and CDR2 FQGNSA. CDR3 loop: CASSRIGGFTDTQYF. CDR3 DNA: TGTGCCAGCAGCCGTATCGGAGGGTTCACAGATACGCAGTATTTT.

The chain links TRBV7-2 to TRBJ2-1, with 7 bases aligning to TRBD1. The CDR3 extends over 14 amino acids. The junction had 6 bases not matched to a gene; V was cut back by 4 bases and J by 6 bases. Germline loops: CDR1 SGHTA, CDR2 FQGNSA. The CDR3: CASSSHRGINEQFF. DNA for the CDR3: TGTGCCAGCAGCTCGCACAGGGGAATCAATGAGCAGTTCTTC.

The chain combines TRBV10-3 with TRBJ2-3; no clear D gene. Germline-derived CDR1 and CDR2 are ENHRY and SYGVKD. Between the trimmed V and J ends, which lost 6 bases and 4 bases, there was a span of 11 bases. This CDR3 has 13 amino acids. The CDR3: CAIRGIDPDTQYF. The DNA of the CDR3 is TGTGCCATCAGGGGAATCGATCCAGATACGCAGTATTTT.

The gene calls are TRBV28 and TRBJ2-2; TRBD2 matches at 9 bases. Germline lookup yields CDR1 MDHEN and CDR2 SYDVKM. With 3 bases clipped from V and 1 base from J, the junction kept 18 bases outside the gene matches. The CDR3 totals 21 residues. CDR3 DNA: TGTGCCAGCAGTTTTAATTTTATTACGGGACTAGCTACCCTGAACACCGGGGAGCTGTTTTTT. Its translation is CASSFNFITGLATLNTGELFF.

The chain links TRBV18 to TRBJ1-2, with TRBD1 matching 9 bases. Trimming took 2 bases from V and 7 from J; bases not matched to a gene: 8. This CDR3 is 15 amino acids long. The V gene's germline CDR1 is KGHSH and CDR2 LQKENI. The CDR3 loop is CASSPSEEQGAGYTF. CDR3 nucleotide sequence: TGTGCCAGCTCACCATCCGAAGAACAGGGGGCTGGCTACACCTTC.

The rearrangement links TRBV12-3 or TRBV12-4 to TRBJ2-4; no firm D call. The CDR3 contains 15 residues. Trimming pared 5 bases from V and 0 bases from J, leaving 11 bases between. Here the CDR3 DNA reads TGTGCCAGCAGTGCCGAAATTGGAGCCAAAAACATTCAGTACTTC. Amino acid sequence: CASSAEIGAKNIQYF.

This clonotype has at least ten counts. The chain employs TRBV7-2 and TRBJ2-2; D is uncertain. Germline V gene lookup returns CDR1 SGHTA and CDR2 FQGNSA. Trimming removed 4 bases at V and 1 base at J, with 4 bases between. The length of the CDR3 is 13 residues. CDR3 nucleotides: TGTGCCAGCAGCTCCTTGAACACCGGGGAGCTGTTTTTT. This sequence encodes CASSSLNTGELFF.